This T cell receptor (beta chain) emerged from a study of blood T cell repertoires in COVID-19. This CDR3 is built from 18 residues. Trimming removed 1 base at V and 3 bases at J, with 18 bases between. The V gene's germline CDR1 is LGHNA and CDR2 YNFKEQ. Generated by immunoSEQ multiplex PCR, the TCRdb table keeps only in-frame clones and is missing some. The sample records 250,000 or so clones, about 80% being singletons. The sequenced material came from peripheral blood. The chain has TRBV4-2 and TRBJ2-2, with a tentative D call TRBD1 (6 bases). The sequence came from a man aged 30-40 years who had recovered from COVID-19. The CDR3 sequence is CASSQARGHTRDTGELFF. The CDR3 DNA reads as TGTGCCAGCAGCCAAGCCCGGGGACATACGAGGGACACCGGGGAGCTGTTTTTT.